These 6 T cell receptor beta chains share one sample of origin, sequenced in a study of shared clonotypes between healthy human individuals. The protocol was immunoSEQ multiplex PCR, while the TCRdb copy is restricted to in-frame clones and leaves out a portion. The data hold approximately 99,000 clones, with 68% observed a single time. Material: memory CD8+ T cells sorted from blood. Described subset: CD45RO+ cells pooled with CCR7-negative TemRA cells. The receptor source for this set is a woman in her 30s in good health.

The V and J genes are TRBV7-9 and TRBJ2-1, with TRBD2 identical over 11 bases. V was clipped by 1 base and J by 6 bases; unmatched bases: 2. Germline CDR1 and CDR2: SEHNR and FQNEAQ (reference sequence). The CDR3 has 15 amino acids. This CDR3 is CASSLELAGANEQFF. The CDR3 nucleotides read TGTGCCAGCAGCTTAGAACTAGCGGGAGCCAATGAGCAGTTCTTC.

The CDR3 here is CASSQGLLYEQYF. The DNA of the CDR3 is TGCGCCAGCAGCCAGGGACTCCTTTACGAGCAGTACTTC. The genes are TRBV4-1 and TRBJ2-5; D possibly corresponds to TRBD2 (6 bases). The J call may be faulty, since TRBJ2-7 better matches the DNA end. This CDR3 is 13 amino acids long. Germline V gene sequence: CDR1 MGHRA, CDR2 YSYEKL.

The rearrangement uses TRBV9 and TRBJ2-2; D call uncertain. Germline CDR1 is SGDLS and CDR2 is YYNGEE. CDR3 size: 12 residues. V was trimmed by 0 bases and J by 6 bases, leaving 3 bases between them. In DNA, the CDR3 is TGTGCCAGCAGCGTAGTCCCCGGGGAGCTGTTTTTT. Translating it yields CASSVVPGELFF.

The V gene is TRBV2, the J gene TRBJ1-5, with D perhaps matching TRBD1 (5 bases). The germline gives CDR1 SNHLY, CDR2 FYNNEI. Between the trimmed V and J ends, which lost 4 bases and 11 bases, there was a span of 12 bases. The CDR3 runs 12 residues. The CDR3 loop reads CASSVRAGAQHF. CDR3 nucleotide sequence: TGTGCCAGCAGTGTCCGCGCGGGGGCCCAGCATTTT.

The rearrangement links TRBV5-1 to TRBJ2-7; D is uncertain. Trimming took 0 bases from V and 3 from J, leaving 10 bases between them. Germline loops: CDR1 SGHRS, CDR2 YFSETQ. This CDR3 comprises 14 residues. CDR3 protein: CASSLAGRIYEQYF. The CDR3 coding sequence is TGCGCCAGCAGCTTGGCCGGCAGAATCTACGAGCAGTACTTC.

V is TRBV6-1 and J is TRBJ2-7; 7 positions agree with TRBD2. V shed 1 base and J 3 bases; nucleotides not matched to a gene: 6. The germline V gene encodes CDR1 MNHNS and CDR2 SASEGT. CDR3 length: 15 amino acids. The CDR3 nucleotides are TGTGCCAGCAGTGAAGAGGGCGGGAGCAACTACGAGCAGTACTTC. Amino acids: CASSEEGGSNYEQYF.